This T cell receptor beta chain derives from a study of shared clonotypes between healthy human individuals. The germline gives CDR1 SGHDT, CDR2 YYEEEE. J gave up 5 bases and V 2 bases, and 9 bases lay outside the gene matches. CDR3 length: 16 amino acids. CD45RO-negative CD8 cells positively selected for CCR7 made up the naive population, which excluded terminally differentiated effector memory CD45RA+ cells. Assay: immunoSEQ multiplex PCR; the TCRdb copy retains only in-frame clones and omits some. Here the sample spans about 800,000 clones, around 96% being singletons. Input material: naive CD8+ T cells sorted from blood. The clonotype originates from a man aged 25 to 40 in good health. The chain combines TRBV5-6 with TRBJ2-2, with TRBD1 matching 7 bases. In nucleotides, the CDR3 is TGTGCCAGCAGCTTTTGGTACCGGGACAGTACCGGGGAGCTGTTTTTT. Translated: CASSFWYRDSTGELFF.